This paragraph reports one T cell receptor beta chain. PBMC libraries mostly used 400 to 550 ng of input genomic DNA, with six replicates per sample. The table came from immunoSEQ multiplex PCR; TCRdb's copy has only in-frame clones and leaves some out. The table lists roughly 14,000 clones, 60% to 80% of them singletons, with 2.4% in the top ten. The source of the sample is a study of neoadjuvant anti-PD-1 for oral cavity cancer. As for the study in general: Before surgery, most patients got three to four biweekly 3 mg/kg nivolumab doses. Non-progressing patients received a fourth nivolumab dose near day 43, then surgery on days 50-56.

Described time point: after neoadjuvant nivolumab, at surgical resection. The trim removed 4 bases at V and 0 bases at J, leaving 3 bases unmatched. Germline V CDR1 and CDR2: SGHRS, YFSETQ. This CDR3 spans 15 amino acids. The receptor comes from a person aged 35-79 years with oral cavity squamous cell carcinoma. This chain links TRBV5-1 with TRBJ2-3, with 9 positions matching TRBD2. Sample: PBMCs, taken after nivolumab (anti-PD-1) treatment. The CDR3 loop is CASSGTSGSTDTQYF. In DNA form, the CDR3 reads TGCGCCAGCAGCGGAACTAGCGGGAGCACAGATACGCAGTATTTT.